This TCR beta chain appears in the sequencing data of a study of blood T cell repertoires in COVID-19. Germline loops: CDR1 MGHRA, CDR2 YSYEKL. Trimming left V 2 bases short and J 4 bases short, with 18 bases between. The length of the CDR3 is 16 residues. Method: immunoSEQ multiplex PCR; TCRdb's copy keeps in-frame clones and lacks some. This sample yields fewer than 300,000 clones, of which around nine tenths are seen a single time; around 10% belongs to the top ten. The chain is built from TRBV4-1 and TRBJ2-7; possible D gene TRBD1, 6 bases. The sample consisted of peripheral blood. The sequence was collected from a man between 40 and 49 years old who had recovered from COVID-19. The CDR3 loop is CASSQSSDRFHYEQYF. The CDR3 region has the DNA TGCGCCAGCAGCCAATCCTCGGACAGATTTCATTACGAGCAGTACTTC.